This TCR beta chain was profiled in a study of T cell repertoires in cytomegalovirus infection. About the study: As its CMV epitopes, the study selected recently identified HLA-C-restricted and well-studied HLA-B-restricted targets.

The study, taken as a whole, reports: The response measured ex vivo was dominated by TCR beta clonotypes (HLA-C-restricted and CMV-specific).

The germline V gene has CDR1 SGHNT and CDR2 YENEEA. J was trimmed by 5 bases and V by 2 bases; bases with no gene match: 7. This CDR3 spans 15 amino acids. MiXCR, applied by TCRdb to the reads, yields one record per CDR3 protein. The sample records hundreds of thousands of distinct CDR3 sequences, roughly 36% being singletons. As regards this clonotype: Its antigen is not identified.

The clonotype comes from a human donor in good health (CMV status not recorded). Some clones in this sample may be carry-over from other donors' samples. The chain joins TRBV11-3 to TRBJ1-1, with TRBD1 matching 8 bases. The starting material was cultured PBMCs, obtained from culture after CMV antigen stimulation. The CDR3 sequence: CASSLQGARETEAFF. The CDR3 DNA reads as TGTGCCAGCAGCTTACAGGGGGCGCGGGAAACTGAAGCTTTCTTT. The entire variable domain, with the rest obtained from reference TRBV11-3 and TRBJ1-1, is as follows: EAGVVQSPRYKIIEKKQPVAFWCNPISGHNTLYWYLQNLGQGPELLIRYENEEAVDDSQLPKDRFSAERLKGVDSTLKIQPAELGDSAVYLCASSLQGARETEAFFGQGTRLTVV.